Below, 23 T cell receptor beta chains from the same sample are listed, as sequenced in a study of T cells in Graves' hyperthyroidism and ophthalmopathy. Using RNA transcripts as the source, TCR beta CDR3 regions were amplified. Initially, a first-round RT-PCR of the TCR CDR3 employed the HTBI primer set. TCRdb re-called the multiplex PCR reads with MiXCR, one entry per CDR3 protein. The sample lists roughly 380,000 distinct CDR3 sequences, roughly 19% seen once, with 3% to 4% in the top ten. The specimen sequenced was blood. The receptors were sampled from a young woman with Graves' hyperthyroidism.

The CDR3 DNA is TGTGCCAGCAGGCCAGGACAGCTCGGCTCGGAGCAGTACTTC. This gives the protein CASRPGQLGSEQYF. The chain uses TRBV6-1 and TRBJ2-7, with a possible D match to TRBD1 (6 bases). The CDR3 consists of 14 residues. V shed 6 bases and J shed 7 bases, with 19 bases lying between them. Per the germline V gene, CDR1 is MNHNS and CDR2 is SASEGT.

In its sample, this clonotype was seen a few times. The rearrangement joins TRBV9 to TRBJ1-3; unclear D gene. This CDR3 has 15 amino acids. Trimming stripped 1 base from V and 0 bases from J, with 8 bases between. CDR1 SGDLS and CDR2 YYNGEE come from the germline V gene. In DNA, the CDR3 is TGTGCCAGCAGCGTAACCGGAATCTCTGGAAACACCATATATTTT. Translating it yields CASSVTGISGNTIYF.

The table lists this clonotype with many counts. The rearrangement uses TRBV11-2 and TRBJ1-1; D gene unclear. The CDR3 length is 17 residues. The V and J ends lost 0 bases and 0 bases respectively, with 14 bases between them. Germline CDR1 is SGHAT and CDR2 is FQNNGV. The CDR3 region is CASSLEGLYTMNTEAFF. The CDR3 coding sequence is TGTGCCAGCAGCTTAGAAGGGTTGTACACCATGAACACTGAAGCTTTCTTT.

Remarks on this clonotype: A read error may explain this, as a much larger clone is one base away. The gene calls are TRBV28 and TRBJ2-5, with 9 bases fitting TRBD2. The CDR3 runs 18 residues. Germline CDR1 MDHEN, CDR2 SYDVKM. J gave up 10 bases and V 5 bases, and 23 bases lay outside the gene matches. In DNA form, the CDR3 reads TGTGCCAGCAGTCCGGTCGGGGGTAGCGGGGGTAAAGAAGAGGTCCAGTACTTC. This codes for CASSPVGGSGGKEEVQYF.

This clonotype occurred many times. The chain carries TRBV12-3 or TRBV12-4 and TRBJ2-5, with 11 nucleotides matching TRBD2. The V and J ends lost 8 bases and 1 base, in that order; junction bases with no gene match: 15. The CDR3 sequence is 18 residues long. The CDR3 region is CASGTTGLAGDSQETQYF. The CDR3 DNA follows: TGTGCCAGCGGCACTACTGGACTAGCGGGTGATAGCCAAGAGACCCAGTACTTC.

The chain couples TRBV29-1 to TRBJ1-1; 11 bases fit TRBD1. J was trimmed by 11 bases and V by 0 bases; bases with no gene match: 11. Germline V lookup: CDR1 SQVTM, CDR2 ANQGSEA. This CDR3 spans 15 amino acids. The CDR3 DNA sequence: TGCAGCGTTGAAGACCCGGACAGGGGGCACAGGGAGGCTTTCTTT. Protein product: CSVEDPDRGHREAFF.

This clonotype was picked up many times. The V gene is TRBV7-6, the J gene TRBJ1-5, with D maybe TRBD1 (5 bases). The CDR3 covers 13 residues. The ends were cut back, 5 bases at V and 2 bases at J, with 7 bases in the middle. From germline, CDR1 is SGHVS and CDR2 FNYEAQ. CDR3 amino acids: CASSRQRNQPQHF. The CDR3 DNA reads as TGTGCCAGCAGCCGACAGCGCAATCAGCCCCAGCATTTT.

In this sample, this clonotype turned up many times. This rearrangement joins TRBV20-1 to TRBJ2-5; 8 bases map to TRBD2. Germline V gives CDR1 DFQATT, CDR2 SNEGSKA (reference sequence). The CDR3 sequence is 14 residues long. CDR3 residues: CRAGASGLQETQYF. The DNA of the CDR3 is TGCAGGGCAGGGGCTAGCGGGCTACAAGAGACCCAGTACTTC.

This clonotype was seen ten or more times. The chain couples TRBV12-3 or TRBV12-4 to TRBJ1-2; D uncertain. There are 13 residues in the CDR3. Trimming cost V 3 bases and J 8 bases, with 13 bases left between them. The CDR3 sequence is CASSLSRVNGYTF. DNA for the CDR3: TGTGCCAGCAGTTTGAGTCGCGTCAACGGCTACACCTTC.

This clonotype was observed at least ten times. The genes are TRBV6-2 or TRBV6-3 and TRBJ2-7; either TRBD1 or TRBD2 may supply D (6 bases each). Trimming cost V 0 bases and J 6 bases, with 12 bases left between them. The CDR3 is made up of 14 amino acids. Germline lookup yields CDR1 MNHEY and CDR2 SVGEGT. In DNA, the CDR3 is TGTGCCAGCAGTTACTCGAGAGGGGGGACCGAGCAGTACTTC. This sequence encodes CASSYSRGGTEQYF.

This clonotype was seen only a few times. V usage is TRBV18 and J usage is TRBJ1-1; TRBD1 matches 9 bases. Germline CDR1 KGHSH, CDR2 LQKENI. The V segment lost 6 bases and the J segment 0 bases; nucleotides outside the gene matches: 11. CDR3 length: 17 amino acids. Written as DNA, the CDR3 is TGTGCCAGCTCCCCGGACAGGGGCCAATCGATGAACACTGAAGCTTTCTTT. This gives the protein CASSPDRGQSMNTEAFF.

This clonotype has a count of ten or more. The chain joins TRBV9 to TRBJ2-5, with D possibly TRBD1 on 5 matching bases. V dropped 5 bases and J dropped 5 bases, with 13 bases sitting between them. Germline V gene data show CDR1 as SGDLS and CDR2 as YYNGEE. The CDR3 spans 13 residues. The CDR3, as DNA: TGTGCCAGCAGTAAGGGGCCCTCTGAGACCCAGTACTTC. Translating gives CASSKGPSETQYF.

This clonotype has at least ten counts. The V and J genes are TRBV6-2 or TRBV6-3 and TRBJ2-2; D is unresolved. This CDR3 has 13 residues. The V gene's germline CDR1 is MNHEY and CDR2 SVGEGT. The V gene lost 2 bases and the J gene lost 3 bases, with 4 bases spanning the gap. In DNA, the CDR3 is TGTGCCAGCAGTTACGCGTACACCGGGGAGCTGTTTTTT. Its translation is CASSYAYTGELFF.

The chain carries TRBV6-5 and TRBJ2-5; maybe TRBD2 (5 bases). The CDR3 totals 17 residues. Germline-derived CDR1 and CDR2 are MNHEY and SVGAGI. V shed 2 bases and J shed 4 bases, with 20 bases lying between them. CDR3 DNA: TGTGCCAGCAGTTACGGGCCTAACGGGGAACGGAGAGAGACCCAGTACTTC. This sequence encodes CASSYGPNGERRETQYF.

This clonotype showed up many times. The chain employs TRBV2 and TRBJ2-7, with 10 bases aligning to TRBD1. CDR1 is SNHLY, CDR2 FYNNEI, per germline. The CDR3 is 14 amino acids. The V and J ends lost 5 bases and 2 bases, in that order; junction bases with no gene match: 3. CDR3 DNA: TGTGCCAGCAGTTGGGACAGGGGAACCTACGAGCAGTACTTC. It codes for CASSWDRGTYEQYF.

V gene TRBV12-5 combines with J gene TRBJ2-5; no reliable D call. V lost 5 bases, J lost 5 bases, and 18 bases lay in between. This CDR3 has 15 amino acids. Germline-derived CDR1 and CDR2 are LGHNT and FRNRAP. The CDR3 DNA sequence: TGTGCTAGTGGTCCCCCGAGTACGAAAGGGGAGACCCAGTACTTC. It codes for CASGPPSTKGETQYF. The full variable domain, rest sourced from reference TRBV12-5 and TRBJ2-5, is DARVTQTPRHKVTEMGQEVTMRCQPILGHNTVFWYRQTMMQGLELLAYFRNRAPLDDSGMPKDRFSAEMPDATLATLKIQPSEPRDSAVYFCASGPPSTKGETQYFGPGTRLLVL.

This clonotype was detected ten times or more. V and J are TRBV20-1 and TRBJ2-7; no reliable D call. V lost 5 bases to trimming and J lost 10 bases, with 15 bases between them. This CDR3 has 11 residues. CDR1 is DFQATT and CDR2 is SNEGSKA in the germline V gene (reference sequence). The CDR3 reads CSAAQPRVQYF. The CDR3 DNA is TGCAGTGCTGCTCAACCAAGGGTCCAGTACTTC.

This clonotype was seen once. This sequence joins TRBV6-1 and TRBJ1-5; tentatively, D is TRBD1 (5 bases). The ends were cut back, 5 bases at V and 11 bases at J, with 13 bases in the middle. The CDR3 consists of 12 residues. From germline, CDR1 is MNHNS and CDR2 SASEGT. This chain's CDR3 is CASSPTQGAQHF. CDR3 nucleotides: TGTGCCAGCAGTCCAACTCAGGGAGCCCAGCATTTT.

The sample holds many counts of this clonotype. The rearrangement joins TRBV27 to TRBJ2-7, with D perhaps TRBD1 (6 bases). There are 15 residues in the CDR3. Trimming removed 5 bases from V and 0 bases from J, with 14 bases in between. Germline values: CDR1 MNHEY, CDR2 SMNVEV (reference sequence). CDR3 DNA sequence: TGTGCCAGCAGTCAAATAGGGGACAACTCCTACGAGCAGTACTTC. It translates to CASSQIGDNSYEQYF.

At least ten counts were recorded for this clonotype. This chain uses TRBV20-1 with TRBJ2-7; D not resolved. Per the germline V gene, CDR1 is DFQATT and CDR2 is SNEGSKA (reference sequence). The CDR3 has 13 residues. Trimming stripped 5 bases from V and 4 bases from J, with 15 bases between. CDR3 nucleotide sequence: TGCAGTGCTGCGCCGGGCGTTGGGTACGAGCAGTACTTC. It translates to CSAAPGVGYEQYF.

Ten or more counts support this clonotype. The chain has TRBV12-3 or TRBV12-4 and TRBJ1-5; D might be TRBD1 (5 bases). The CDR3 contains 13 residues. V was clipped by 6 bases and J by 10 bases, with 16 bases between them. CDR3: CASSGGWISPQHF. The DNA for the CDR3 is TGTGCCAGCAGCGGGGGGTGGATAAGCCCCCAGCATTTT.

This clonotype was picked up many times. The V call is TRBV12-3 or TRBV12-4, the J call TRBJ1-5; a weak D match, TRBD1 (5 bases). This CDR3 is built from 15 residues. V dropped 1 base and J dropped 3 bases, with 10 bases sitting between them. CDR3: CASSLVEGDNQPQHF. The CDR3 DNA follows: TGTGCCAGCAGTTTAGTGGAAGGGGACAATCAGCCCCAGCATTTT.

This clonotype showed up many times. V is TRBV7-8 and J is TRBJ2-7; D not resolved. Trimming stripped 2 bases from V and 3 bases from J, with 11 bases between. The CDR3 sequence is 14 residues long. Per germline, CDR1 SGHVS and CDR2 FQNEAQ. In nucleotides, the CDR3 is TGTGCCAGCAGCTTAACGGGCACCAACTACGAGCAGTACTTC. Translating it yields CASSLTGTNYEQYF.